This T cell receptor (beta chain) comes out of a study of OX40 agonist ivuxolimab in advanced cancers. Study as a whole: Subjects had a mean age of around 60 years, with a range of 23 to 79; about 83% were male. Overall study findings and caveats: In the 0.1 to 3.0 mg/kg range, CD4+ and CD8+ blood T cells had expanded clonally by week 6.

Points on this clone: Its antigen is as yet unknown.

Assay used: immunoSEQ multiplex PCR; TCRdb lists only in-frame clones, some missing. The sample shows around 26,000 clones, 75% to 80% of them seen only once. Samples were taken at baseline and on day 1 of cycles 4 and 7. This receptor was identified in an adult with an advanced solid tumor such as melanoma, head and neck, liver or kidney cancer. The source material was CD4+ or CD8+ T cells sorted from blood, sampled in a trial of the OX40 agonist ivuxolimab.

In DNA form, the CDR3 reads TGTGCCAGCAGTTTTGAGACAACATTTAATGGCTACACCTTC. It yields the protein CASSFETTFNGYTF. The rearrangement uses TRBV28 and TRBJ1-2, with D unclear. The V gene's germline CDR1 is MDHEN and CDR2 SYDVKM. This CDR3 is built from 14 residues. The germline V and J ends were trimmed by 3 bases and 6 bases, with 14 bases remaining between them.